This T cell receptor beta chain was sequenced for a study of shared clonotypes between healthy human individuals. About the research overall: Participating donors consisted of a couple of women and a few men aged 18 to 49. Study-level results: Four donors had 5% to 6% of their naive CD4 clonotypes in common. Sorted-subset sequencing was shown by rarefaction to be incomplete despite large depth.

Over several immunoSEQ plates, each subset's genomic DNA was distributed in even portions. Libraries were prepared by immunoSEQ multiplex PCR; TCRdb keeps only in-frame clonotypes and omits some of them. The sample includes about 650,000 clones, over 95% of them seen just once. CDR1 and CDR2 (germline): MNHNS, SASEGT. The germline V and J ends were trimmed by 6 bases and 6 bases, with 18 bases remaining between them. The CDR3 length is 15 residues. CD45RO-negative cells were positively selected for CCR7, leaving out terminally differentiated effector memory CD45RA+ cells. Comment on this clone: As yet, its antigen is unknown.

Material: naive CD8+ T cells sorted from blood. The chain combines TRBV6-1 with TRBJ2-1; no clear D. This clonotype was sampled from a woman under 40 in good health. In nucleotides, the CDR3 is TGTGCCAGCAGCCAAAAGGCGGTCCAACGCAATGAGCAGTTCTTC. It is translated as CASSQKAVQRNEQFF.